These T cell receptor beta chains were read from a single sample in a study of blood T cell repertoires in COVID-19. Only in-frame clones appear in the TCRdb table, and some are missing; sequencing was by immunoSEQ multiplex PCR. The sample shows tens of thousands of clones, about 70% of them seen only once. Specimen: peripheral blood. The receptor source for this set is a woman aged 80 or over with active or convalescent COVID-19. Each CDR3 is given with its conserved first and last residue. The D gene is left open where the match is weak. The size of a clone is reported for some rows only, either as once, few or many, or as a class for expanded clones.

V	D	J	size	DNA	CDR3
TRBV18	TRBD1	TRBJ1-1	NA	TGTGCCAGCTCAGCCAAAACAGGGGACGGTGAAGCTTTCTTT	CASSAKTGDGEAFF
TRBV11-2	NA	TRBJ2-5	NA	TGTGCCAGCAGCCCATCGGATCTAGGGGGCCAAGAGACCCAGTACTTC	CASSPSDLGGQETQYF
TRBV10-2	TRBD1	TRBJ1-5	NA	TGCGCCAGCCACTACAGGGGGGCTTATAGCAATCAGCCCCAGCATTTT	CASHYRGAYSNQPQHF
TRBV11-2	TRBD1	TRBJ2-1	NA	TGTGCCAGCAGCTTAGATCTTGCACAGGGGGCTAACAATGAGCAGTTCTTC	CASSLDLAQGANNEQFF
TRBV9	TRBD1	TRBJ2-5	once	TGTGCCAGCACCCCTTTGGACAGGACACAAGAGACCCAGTACTTC	CASTPLDRTQETQYF
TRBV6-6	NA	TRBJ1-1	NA	TGTGCCAGCAGTCAACGGGGGACTGAAGCTTTCTTT	CASSQRGTEAFF
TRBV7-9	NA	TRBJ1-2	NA	TGTGCCAGCAGCTTATGGGGGGAAAATTATGGCTACACCTTC	CASSLWGENYGYTF
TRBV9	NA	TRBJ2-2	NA	TGTGCCAGCAGCGTTAGCGGATCCGCGAACACCGGGGAGCTGTTTTTT	CASSVSGSANTGELFF
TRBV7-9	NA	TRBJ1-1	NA	TGTGCCAGCAGCTCCCCGGGGGGGGGAATGAACACTGAAGCTTTCTTT	CASSSPGGGMNTEAFF
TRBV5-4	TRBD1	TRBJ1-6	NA	TGTGCCAGCAGCGTGGACAGGAATTCACCCCTCCACTTT	CASSVDRNSPLHF
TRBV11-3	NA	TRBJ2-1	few	TGTGCCAGCAGCTCACAGAACAATGAGCAGTTCTTC	CASSSQNNEQFF
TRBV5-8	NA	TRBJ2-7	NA	TGTGCCAGCAGGGCGACAGGAGCCTACGAGCAGTACTTC	CASRATGAYEQYF
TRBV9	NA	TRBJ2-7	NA	TGTGCCAGCACCTTAGGGGCATCAAGCTCCTACGAGCAGTACTTC	CASTLGASSSYEQYF
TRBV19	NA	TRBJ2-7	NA	TGTGCCAGTAGTACCGGCTACGAGCAGTACTTC	CASSTGYEQYF
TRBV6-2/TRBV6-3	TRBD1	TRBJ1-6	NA	TGTGCCAGCAGCCCCAACAGGGGGCGGATTCCCCTCCACTTT	CASSPNRGRIPLHF
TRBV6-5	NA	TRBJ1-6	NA	TGTGCCAGCAGTCCACTATCAGGGGTTAATTCACCCCTCCACTTT	CASSPLSGVNSPLHF
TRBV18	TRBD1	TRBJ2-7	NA	TGTGCCAGCTCACACGGAGCCCGGGGGACAGGAGGAGCCTACGAGCAGTACTTC	CASSHGARGTGGAYEQYF
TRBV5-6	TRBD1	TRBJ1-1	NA	TGTGCCAGCAGCTTCGGTTGGACAGGCGGGGCGGAAGCTTTCTTT	CASSFGWTGGAEAFF
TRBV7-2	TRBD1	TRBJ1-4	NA	TGTGCCAGCAGCCAGGGGGGCAGTAATGAAAAACTGTTTTTT	CASSQGGSNEKLFF
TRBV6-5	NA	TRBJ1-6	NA	TGTGCCAGCAGCTTCAGGGTACTGAATTCACCCCTCCACTTT	CASSFRVLNSPLHF
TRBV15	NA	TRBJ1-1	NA	TGTGCCACCAGCAGAGACAGGAACACTGAAGCTTTCTTT	CATSRDRNTEAFF
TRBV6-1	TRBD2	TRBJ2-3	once	TGTGCCAGCAGTGATTTAGGCGGGGGGGGTAACACAGATACGCAGTATTTT	CASSDLGGGGNTDTQYF
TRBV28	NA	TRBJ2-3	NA	TGTGCCAGCATTACTGCGGGACCCACAGATACGCAGTATTTT	CASITAGPTDTQYF
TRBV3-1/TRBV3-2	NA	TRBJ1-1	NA	TGTGCCAGCTGCGAGGAGGGGTTGGACACTGAAGCTTTCTTT	CASCEEGLDTEAFF
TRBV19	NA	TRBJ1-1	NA	TGTGCCAGTAGTGCCAGGCCTGGAGCTTTCTTT	CASSARPGAFF
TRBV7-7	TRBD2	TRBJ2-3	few	TGTGCTAGCAGCTTAGGGACTAGTTCAGATACGCAGTATTTT	CASSLGTSSDTQYF
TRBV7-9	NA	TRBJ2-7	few	TGTGCCAGCAGCTTCACAGGAAGCTCCTACGAGCAGTACTTC	CASSFTGSSYEQYF
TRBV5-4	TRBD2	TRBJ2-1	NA	TGTGCCAGCAGCTTGGCCGGAGCGGGGGTCCCCAATGAGCAGTTCTTC	CASSLAGAGVPNEQFF
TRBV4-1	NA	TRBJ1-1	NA	TGCGCCAGCAGCCAAGGTAGTTTATCGAACACTGAAGCTTTCTTT	CASSQGSLSNTEAFF
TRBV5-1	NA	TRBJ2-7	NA	TGCGCCAGCAGCTTGATGGGGGGTGCCTACGAGCAGTACTTC	CASSLMGGAYEQYF
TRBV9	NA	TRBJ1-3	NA	TGTGCCAGCAGCGCGGGGTGGGGAAACACCATATATTTT	CASSAGWGNTIYF
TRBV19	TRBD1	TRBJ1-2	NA	TGTGCCAGTAGTACCCCCGGGACAGCAAATCTCTATGGCTACACCTTC	CASSTPGTANLYGYTF
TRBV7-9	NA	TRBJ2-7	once	TGTGCCAGCAGCTCCCAGGTAGGATCCTACGAGCAGTACTTC	CASSSQVGSYEQYF
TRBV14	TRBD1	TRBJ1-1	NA	TGTGCCAGCAGCCAATACAGGGGGCTGGGGACTGAAGCTTTCTTT	CASSQYRGLGTEAFF
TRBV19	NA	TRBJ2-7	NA	TGTGCCAGTAGTATGGCCTGGCAGGGAACCTACGAGCAGTACTTC	CASSMAWQGTYEQYF
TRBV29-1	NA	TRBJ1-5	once	TGCAGCGTTGAAGGGTCCCGGCGGGGCAATCAGCCCCAGCATTTT	CSVEGSRRGNQPQHF
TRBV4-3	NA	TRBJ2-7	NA	TGCGCCAGCAGCCAAGATCTACGTAACTACGAGCAGTACTTC	CASSQDLRNYEQYF
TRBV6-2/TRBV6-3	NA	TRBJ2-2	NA	TGTGCCAGCAGTTACTCGGCGGGGGCCCCAGGTACCGGGGAGCTGTTTTTT	CASSYSAGAPGTGELFF
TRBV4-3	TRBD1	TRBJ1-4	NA	TGCGCCAGCAGCCAGGATAGGACAGGGATTAATGAAAAACTGTTTTTT	CASSQDRTGINEKLFF
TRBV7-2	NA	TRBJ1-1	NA	TGTGCCAGCAGCTCCTCTGGGGCGAACACTGAAGCTTTCTTT	CASSSSGANTEAFF
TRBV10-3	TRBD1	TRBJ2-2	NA	TGTGCCATCAAGGCAACAGGGGGCCTATTACTCACCGGGGAGCTGTTTTTT	CAIKATGGLLLTGELFF
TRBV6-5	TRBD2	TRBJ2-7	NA	TGTGCCAGCAGTTATAAGACTAGCCTGAGCTCCTACGAGCAGTACTTC	CASSYKTSLSSYEQYF
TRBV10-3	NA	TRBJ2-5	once	TGTGCCATCAGCAGACAGGACGGGACCCAAGAGACCCAGTACTTC	CAISRQDGTQETQYF
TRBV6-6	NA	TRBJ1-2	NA	TGTGCCAGCAGTGCCGTGGACAGCTATGGCTACACCTTC	CASSAVDSYGYTF
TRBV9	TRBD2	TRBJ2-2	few	TGTGCCAGCAGCCTAGAGGGTCTAGCGGGGGGGGAGCTGTTTTTT	CASSLEGLAGGELFF